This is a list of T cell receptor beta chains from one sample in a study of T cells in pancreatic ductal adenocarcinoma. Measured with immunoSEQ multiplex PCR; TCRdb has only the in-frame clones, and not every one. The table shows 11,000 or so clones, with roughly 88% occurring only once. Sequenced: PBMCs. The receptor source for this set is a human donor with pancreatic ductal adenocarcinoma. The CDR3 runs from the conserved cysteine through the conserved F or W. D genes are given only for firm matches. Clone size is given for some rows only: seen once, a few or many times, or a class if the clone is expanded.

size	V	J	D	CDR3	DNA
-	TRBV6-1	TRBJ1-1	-	CASSRLGVFTEAFF	TGTGCCAGCAGTAGGTTAGGGGTATTCACTGAAGCTTTCTTT
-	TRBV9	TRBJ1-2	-	CASSVDQRRLVTF	TGTGCCAGCAGCGTAGACCAACGAAGGCTAGTGACCTTC
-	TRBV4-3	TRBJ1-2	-	CASSQDSGGAGSYGYTF	TGCGCCAGCAGCCAAGATTCCGGGGGTGCAGGTAGCTATGGCTACACCTTC
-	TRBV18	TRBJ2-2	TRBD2	CASSPSALAGISNTGELFF	TGTGCCAGCTCACCTTCAGCTCTAGCGGGAATATCTAACACCGGGGAGCTGTTTTTT
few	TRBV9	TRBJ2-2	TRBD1	CASSVWGDRDTGELFF	TGTGCCAGCAGCGTGTGGGGTGACAGGGACACCGGGGAGCTGTTTTTT
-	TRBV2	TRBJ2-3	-	CASSTSTDTQYF	TGTGCCAGTAGTACTAGCACAGATACGCAGTATTTT
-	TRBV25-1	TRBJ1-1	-	CASSDELLEAFF	TGTGCCAGCAGTGATGAGCTGCTTGAAGCTTTCTTT
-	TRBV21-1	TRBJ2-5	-	CASSKSGISLKKAQYF	TGTGCCAGCAGCAAGTCTGGAATATCCCTAAAGAAGGCCCAGTACTTC
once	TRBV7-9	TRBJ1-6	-	CASSSTQLDSPLHF	TGTGCCAGCAGCTCCACCCAGTTGGATTCACCCCTCCACTTT
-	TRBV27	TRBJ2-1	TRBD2	CASRGERGSSYNEQFF	TGTGCCAGCAGGGGGGAGCGGGGTAGCTCCTACAATGAGCAGTTCTTC
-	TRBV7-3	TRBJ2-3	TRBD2	CASSLWPAGGRFTGTDTQYF	TGTGCCAGCAGCTTATGGCCAGCGGGAGGGCGGTTTACTGGCACAGATACGCAGTATTTT
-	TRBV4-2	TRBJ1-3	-	CASSQDPGTGNTIYF	TGTGCCAGCAGCCAAGATCCCGGTACTGGAAACACCATATATTTT
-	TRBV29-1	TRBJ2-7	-	CSVAGYVGQATYEQYF	TGCAGCGTAGCTGGTTATGTGGGGCAGGCCACCTACGAGCAGTACTTC
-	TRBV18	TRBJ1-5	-	CASSPDRGGNQPQHF	TGTGCCAGCTCACCGGATAGGGGGGGCAATCAGCCCCAGCATTTT
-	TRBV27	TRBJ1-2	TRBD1	CASSFRDRGYGYTF	TGTGCCAGCAGTTTCCGGGACAGAGGGTATGGCTACACCTTC
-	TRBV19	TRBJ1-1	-	CASSREGLNTEAFF	TGTGCCAGTAGCAGGGAGGGGCTGAACACTGAAGCTTTCTTT
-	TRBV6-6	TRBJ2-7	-	CASSFGPSYEQYF	TGTGCCAGCAGTTTCGGACCGTCCTACGAGCAGTACTTC
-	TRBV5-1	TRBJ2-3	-	CASSFPGSTDTQYF	TGCGCCAGCAGCTTCCCAGGGTCCACAGATACGCAGTATTTT